This T cell receptor beta chain appears in the sequencing data of a study of regulatory T cells in long-lasting Graves disease. This clonotype was seen a few times. With a far larger clone one base away, a read error is the likely cause. Assembly of TCR beta libraries relied on iRepertoire HTBI primers together with Arm-PCR of CDR3 regions. TCRdb re-derived calls from the multiplex PCR reads in MiXCR, one entry per CDR3 protein. Of about 350,000 distinct CDR3 sequences detected, 15% to 20% appear once; the ten largest clones hold 20%. Time point reported: newly diagnosed GD, antithyroid drugs for less than 3 months. Extracted RNA from PBMCs served as the source of the TCR library. The same data also went into a second study, on T cells in Graves' hyperthyroidism and ophthalmopathy. That paper adds: Diagnoses were made from clinical symptoms, serum measures (thyroxine and TRAb), thyroid ultrasound and orbital computed tomography. Clonotypes that were expanded in thyroid above 0.001 mostly appeared in blood too.

Sequenced material: peripheral blood mononuclear cells (PBMCs), taken at new diagnosis, from a patient treated with antithyroid drugs. The receptor comes from a woman between 18 and 30 years old with Graves disease.

This chain's CDR3 is CASILTLDSNTEAFF. The CDR3 bases are TGTGCCAGCATCCTTACGTTGGACAGTAACACTGAAGCTTTCTTT. This rearrangement joins TRBV6-4 to TRBJ1-1; D possibly corresponds to TRBD1 (6 bases). The CDR3 runs to 15 residues. CDR1 is MRHNA, CDR2 SNTAGT, per germline. The ends were cut back, 7 bases at V and 2 bases at J, with 17 bases in the middle.